A single count supports the clone carrying this T cell receptor (beta chain). The record originates from a study of blood T cell repertoires in COVID-19. Participants were aged roughly 18 to 90 years, lived in roughly 23 US areas, and enrolled virtually. Assignment of participants to cohorts was predicated upon participant-reported clinical history. Trimming removed 3 bases from V and 4 bases from J, with 7 bases in between. The CDR3 extends over 13 amino acids. Germline CDR1 and CDR2: LNHDA and SQIVND (reference sequence). The method was immunoSEQ multiplex PCR; TCRdb's version includes in-frame clones alone and lacks a portion of them. This repertoire shows 300,000 to 350,000 clones, roughly 88% found once; its top ten account for over 4.5%.

The chain carries TRBV19 and TRBJ1-3; no clear D. The sequencing sample was made of PBMCs or T cells enriched from blood (not recorded which). The origin of this receptor is a man aged 25 to 45 who had recovered from COVID-19. The CDR3 loop is CASSMRTGNTIYF. CDR3 in DNA: TGTGCCAGTAGTATGCGTACGGGAAACACCATATATTTT.